This T cell receptor beta chain was sequenced for a study of T cell responses to AZD1222 COVID-19 vaccine. The method was immunoSEQ multiplex PCR; TCRdb's version includes in-frame clones alone and lacks a portion of them. In the table there are nearly 95,000 clones, 80% to 90% of which are singletons. Per the germline V gene, CDR1 is SQVTM and CDR2 is ANQGSEA. The CDR3 runs 18 residues. With V trimmed by 4 bases and J by 7 bases, 16 bases remained unmatched. Second doses at about 4 or about 12 weeks were pooled. The sample was peripheral blood, taken 28 days after the second AZD1222 dose. The chain employs TRBV29-1 and TRBJ2-5; 15 positions match TRBD2. The clonotype originates from an adult who received the AZD1222 COVID-19 vaccine. The chain's CDR3 is CSVAPGLAGGLVKSTQYF. The CDR3 bases are TGCAGCGTTGCCCCGGGACTAGCGGGAGGACTTGTGAAGTCGACCCAGTACTTC. The whole variable domain, filled in from reference TRBV29-1 and TRBJ2-5, reads SAVISQKPSRDICQRGTSLTIQCQVDSQVTMMFWYRQQPGQSLTLIATANQGSEATYESGFVIDKFPISRPNLTFSTLTVSNMSPEDSSIYLCSVAPGLAGGLVKSTQYFGPGTRLLVL.